This TCR beta chain originates from a study of blood T cell repertoires in COVID-19. Germline CDR1 SGDLS, CDR2 YYNGEE. This CDR3 has 14 amino acids. Trimming took 0 bases from V and 3 from J, leaving 8 bases between them. Original processing methods: Estimated nucleated cell counts came from reference gene primer amplification. TCRdb's copy holds only in-frame clones and misses some; the assay was immunoSEQ multiplex PCR. For V, J and clone size, that table is used; D and trimming come from the DNA. The sample lists 400,000 or so clones; roughly 90% were seen once. The TCR was taken from a man aged 18-30 years with COVID-19, enrolled during active disease. The chain joins TRBV9 to TRBJ2-3, with D unclear. Sequencing was performed on peripheral blood. For the CDR3, the DNA is TGTGCCAGCAGCGTAGAGCCCACTACAGATACGCAGTATTTT. This codes for CASSVEPTTDTQYF.